A selection of T cell receptor beta chains follows, all from one sample in a study of blood T cell repertoires in COVID-19. Sequencing was performed with immunoSEQ multiplex PCR; in TCRdb, only in-frame clones are kept and a portion is missing. The sample shows 150,000 to 200,000 clones, about 89% of them seen only once. The sequencing sample was made of peripheral blood. These receptors were collected from a man aged 65 to 79 with acute or convalescent COVID-19. Each CDR3 is given with its conserved first and last residue. Each record gives: V gene, CDR3 length, J gene, clone size, D gene, CDR3 protein, CDR3 DNA. D genes are given only for firm matches. Clone size is not always given. Where it is, it says once, few, many or a class for expanded clones.

TRBV11-2	14	TRBJ1-3	-	-	CASSFTQGGNTIYF	TGTGCCAGCAGCTTCACACAGGGAGGAAACACCATATATTTT
TRBV7-3	13	TRBJ1-5	-	-	CASSLAVNQPQHF	TGTGCCAGCAGCTTGGCGGTGAATCAGCCCCAGCATTTT
TRBV5-1	15	TRBJ2-2	-	-	CASSLRGGLTGELFF	TGCGCCAGCAGCCTTCGGGGAGGTTTAACCGGGGAGCTGTTTTTT
TRBV4-2	16	TRBJ2-3	-	-	CASSQESIAGADTQYF	TGTGCCAGCAGCCAAGAGTCGATCGCAGGGGCAGATACGCAGTATTTT
TRBV15	14	TRBJ1-6	-	-	CASKDFSYNSPLHF	TGTGCCAGCAAGGACTTCTCCTATAATTCACCCCTCCACTTT
TRBV18	15	TRBJ1-3	-	TRBD1	CASSPGQSSGNTIYF	TGTGCCAGCTCACCGGGACAGAGCTCTGGAAACACCATATATTTT
TRBV27	14	TRBJ2-7	-	TRBD1	CASRIQGVSYEQYF	TGTGCCAGCAGGATACAGGGGGTAAGCTACGAGCAGTACTTC
TRBV7-3	15	TRBJ2-1	-	TRBD2	CASSMTSGGANEQFF	TGTGCCAGCAGCATGACTAGCGGGGGCGCGAATGAGCAGTTCTTC
TRBV3-1/TRBV3-2	16	TRBJ2-7	-	-	CASSQLTRVVDYEQYF	TGTGCCAGCAGCCAGCTCACCCGAGTCGTCGACTACGAGCAGTACTTC
TRBV7-2	14	TRBJ2-1	few	-	CASSLGLFSNEQFF	TGTGCCAGCAGCTTAGGACTATTTTCAAATGAGCAGTTCTTC
TRBV19	14	TRBJ1-4	-	-	CASSIGAGDEKLFF	TGTGCCAGTAGTATAGGGGCAGGGGATGAAAAACTGTTTTTT